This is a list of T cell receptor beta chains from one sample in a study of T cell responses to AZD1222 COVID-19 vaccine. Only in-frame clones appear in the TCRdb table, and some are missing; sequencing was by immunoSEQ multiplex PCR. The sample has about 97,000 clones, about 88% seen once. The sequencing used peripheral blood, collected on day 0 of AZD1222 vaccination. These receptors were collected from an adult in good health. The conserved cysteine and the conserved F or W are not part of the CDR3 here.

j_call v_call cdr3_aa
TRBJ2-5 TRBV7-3 ASSLGIQETQY
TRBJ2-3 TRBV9 ASSVEMEREDTQY
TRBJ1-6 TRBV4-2 ASSPRTGGWDSPLH
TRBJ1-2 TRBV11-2 ASSFVGGAWYGYT
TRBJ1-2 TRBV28 ASSYRNYGYT
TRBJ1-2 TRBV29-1 SVEESGTVYGYT
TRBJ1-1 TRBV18 ASSPGAQGAGTEAF
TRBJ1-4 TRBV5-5 ASSFSGAVEKLF
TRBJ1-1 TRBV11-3 ASRGGGTEAF
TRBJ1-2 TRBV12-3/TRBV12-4 ASSLDGMGGYT
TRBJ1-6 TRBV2 ASSLRGRNSPLH
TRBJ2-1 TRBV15 ATSRVSSDYNEQF
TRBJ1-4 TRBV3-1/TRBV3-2 ASSPYPGTGEEKLF
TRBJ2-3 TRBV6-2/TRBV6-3 ASSLGLAYTDTQY
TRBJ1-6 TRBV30 AWSVWVGGNSPLH
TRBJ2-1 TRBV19 ASSMTGLTKQNEQF
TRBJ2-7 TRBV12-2 ASLPEGVDYEQY
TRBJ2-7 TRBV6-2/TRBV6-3 ASSLANEQY
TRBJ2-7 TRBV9 ASSAAGEYEQY
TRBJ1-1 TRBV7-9 ASSPLGNTEAF
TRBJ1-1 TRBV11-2 ASSSDRWNTEAF
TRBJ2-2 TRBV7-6 ASSPAAGLNTGELF
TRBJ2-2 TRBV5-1 ASSLTAGTNTGELF
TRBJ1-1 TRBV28 ASSFQGAGRTEAF
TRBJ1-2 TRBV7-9 ASSLTGASGYT
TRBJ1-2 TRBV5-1 ASSLAAGGDGYT
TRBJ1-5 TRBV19 ASSTGSNQPQH
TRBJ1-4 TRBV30 AWSLGGLSEKLF
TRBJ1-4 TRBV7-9 ASSLGRENEKLF
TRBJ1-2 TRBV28 ASSPQDRVGGYT
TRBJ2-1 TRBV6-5 ASSYSLGTPNEQF
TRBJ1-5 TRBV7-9 ASSPAGTSNQPQH
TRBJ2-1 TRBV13 ASSLGTLVRNEQF
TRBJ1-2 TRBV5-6 ASSSGFRDYGYT
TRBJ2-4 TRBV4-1 ASSQVSSGTAAKNIQY
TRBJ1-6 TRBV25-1 ASSERREGSRYSPLH
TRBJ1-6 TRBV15 ATSRVTGDPLH
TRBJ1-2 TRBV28 ASRPTGWYGYT
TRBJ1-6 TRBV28 ASSSQGNSPLH
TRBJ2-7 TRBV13 ASSLGSVDYEQY
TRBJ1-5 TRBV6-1 ASSEATQGGQPQH
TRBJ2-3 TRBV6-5 ASSYGYHTDTQY
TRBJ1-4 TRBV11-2 ASSLEGSQPNEKLF
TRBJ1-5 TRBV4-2 ASSQVFTEVNQPQH
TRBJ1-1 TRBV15 ATSEPTTGRGPNTEAF
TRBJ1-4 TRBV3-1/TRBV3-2 ASSQGDWGSNEKLF
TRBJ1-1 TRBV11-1 ASSPGGQGPEAF
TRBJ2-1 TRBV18 ASSPVSGGAKDEQF
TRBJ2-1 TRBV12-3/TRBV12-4 ASSRSGYNEQF
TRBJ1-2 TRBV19 ASNKGRSYGYT
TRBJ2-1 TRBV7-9 ASSLRGTGESRPF
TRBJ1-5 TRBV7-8 ASSLDRGTQPQH
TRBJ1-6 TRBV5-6 ASSSFALVSPLH
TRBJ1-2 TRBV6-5 ASGADYGYT
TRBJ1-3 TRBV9 ASSVVGISGNTIY